The rows below give T cell receptor beta chains drawn from one sample of a study of T cell responses to AZD1222 COVID-19 vaccine. TCRdb's table, derived via immunoSEQ multiplex PCR, lists solely in-frame clones and lacks some. Of some 140,000 clones listed, just over 90% are singletons. Sequencing used peripheral blood, obtained on day 0 of AZD1222 vaccination. The receptors derive from an adult in good health. The CDR3 runs from the conserved cysteine through the conserved F or W. The order of the fields is clone size, CDR3 length, V gene, D gene, J gene, CDR3 protein, CDR3 DNA. D genes are given only for firm matches. Some rows mark clone size as missing; the rest say once, few, many or name a class of expanded clone.

-,14,TRBV28,-,TRBJ1-1,CASSPRYGQLSAFF,TGTGCCAGCAGCCCTCGATATGGGCAGCTTTCTGCTTTCTTT
-,14,TRBV7-2,-,TRBJ2-7,CASSLDPARDEQYF,TGTGCCAGCAGCCTTGACCCAGCGAGGGACGAGCAGTACTTC
-,16,TRBV6-2/TRBV6-3,-,TRBJ1-1,CASSYSKKAMNTEAFF,TGTGCCAGCAGTTACTCGAAAAAGGCTATGAACACTGAAGCTTTCTTT
-,15,TRBV5-1,-,TRBJ1-1,CASSLASRGNTEAFF,TGCGCCAGCAGCTTGGCTAGTAGAGGGAACACTGAAGCTTTCTTT
-,15,TRBV7-2,-,TRBJ2-2,CASSLRTYNTGELFF,TGTGCCAGCAGCTTAAGAACTTATAACACCGGGGAGCTGTTTTTT
-,17,TRBV5-8,-,TRBJ2-1,CASSTVGGFAIVNEQFF,TGTGCCAGCAGCACCGTTGGGGGATTTGCTATTGTCAATGAGCAGTTCTTC
-,16,TRBV6-5,TRBD1,TRBJ1-6,CASSYSNRGGSSPLHF,TGTGCCAGCAGTTACTCGAACAGGGGAGGCAGTTCACCCCTCCACTTT
-,16,TRBV14,-,TRBJ2-7,CASSQVGGYSRYEQYF,TGTGCCAGCAGCCAAGTCGGGGGCTACTCAAGATACGAGCAGTACTTC
-,12,TRBV5-1,-,TRBJ2-7,CASSFEGVEQYF,TGCGCCAGCAGCTTCGAGGGAGTCGAGCAGTACTTC
-,13,TRBV3-1/TRBV3-2,-,TRBJ2-1,CASSATSSNEQFF,TGTGCCAGCAGCGCAACTAGCAGTAATGAGCAGTTCTTC
-,15,TRBV7-9,-,TRBJ2-2,CASSLGGALTGELFF,TGTGCCAGCAGCTTAGGAGGTGCGCTCACCGGGGAGCTGTTTTTT
-,16,TRBV7-2,-,TRBJ2-7,CASSSPLDRIYYEQYF,TGTGCCAGCAGCTCCCCCTTGGACAGAATCTACTACGAGCAGTACTTC
-,19,TRBV18,TRBD1,TRBJ2-6,CASSPPLGTGAPGANVLTF,TGTGCCAGCTCACCACCTCTTGGGACAGGGGCCCCTGGGGCCAACGTCCTGACTTTC
-,13,TRBV5-5,TRBD1,TRBJ2-7,CASSLDRAYEQYF,TGTGCCAGCAGCTTAGACAGGGCCTACGAGCAGTACTTC
-,16,TRBV18,TRBD2,TRBJ2-7,CASSEGLAGIAYEQYF,TGTGCCAGCTCAGAAGGACTAGCGGGGATAGCCTACGAGCAGTACTTC
-,17,TRBV19,-,TRBJ1-2,CASSARDGGLHNYGYTF,TGTGCCAGTAGTGCCCGGGACGGCGGCCTCCATAACTATGGCTACACCTTC
-,15,TRBV4-1,TRBD1,TRBJ1-5,CASSPGQGFNQPQHF,TGCGCCAGCAGCCCGGGACAGGGATTCAATCAGCCCCAGCATTTT
-,17,TRBV4-3,TRBD1,TRBJ2-2,CASSQDPGGLWTGELFF,TGCGCCAGCAGCCAAGATCCAGGGGGCCTTTGGACCGGGGAGCTGTTTTTT
-,11,TRBV5-1,-,TRBJ1-1,CASSLGEEAFF,TGCGCCAGCAGCTTGGGGGAGGAAGCTTTCTTT
-,15,TRBV5-4,-,TRBJ2-3,CASSLSGSGTDTQYF,TGTGCCAGCAGCCTTAGCGGATCGGGCACAGATACGCAGTATTTT
-,15,TRBV19,-,TRBJ1-5,CASSIEEVGGQPQHF,TGTGCCAGTAGTATAGAGGAGGTTGGGGGTCAGCCCCAGCATTTT
-,14,TRBV5-1,TRBD1,TRBJ1-5,CASSWGTANQPQHF,TGCGCCAGCAGCTGGGGGACAGCAAATCAGCCCCAGCATTTT
-,16,TRBV6-4,-,TRBJ2-2,CASSETPGSETGELFF,TGTGCCAGCAGTGAAACCCCAGGGTCGGAAACCGGGGAGCTGTTTTTT
once,15,TRBV11-3,TRBD1,TRBJ2-2,CASSLGQGNTGELFF,TGTGCCAGCAGCCTGGGACAGGGTAACACCGGGGAGCTGTTTTTT
-,15,TRBV7-2,TRBD1,TRBJ1-5,CASSLSGTGNQPQHF,TGTGCCAGCAGCCTTTCCGGGACAGGCAATCAGCCCCAGCATTTT
-,11,TRBV2,-,TRBJ2-7,CASSDIHEQYF,TGTGCCAGCAGTGACATCCACGAGCAGTACTTC
-,16,TRBV19,TRBD1,TRBJ2-3,CASSIFSDRVTDTQYF,TGTGCCAGTAGTATTTTTTCGGACAGGGTAACAGATACGCAGTATTTT
-,16,TRBV7-9,-,TRBJ1-4,CASSLAGTVRNEKLFF,TGTGCCAGCAGCTTGGCGGGGACCGTTCGTAATGAAAAACTGTTTTTT
-,16,TRBV10-3,TRBD1,TRBJ2-2,CAISESGNRGTGELFF,TGTGCCATCAGTGAGTCTGGTAACAGGGGAACCGGGGAGCTGTTTTTT
few,18,TRBV5-6,TRBD1,TRBJ1-5,CASSLFVPTDRGFQPQHF,TGTGCCAGCAGCTTGTTCGTCCCGACTGACAGGGGGTTTCAGCCCCAGCATTTT
-,12,TRBV28,-,TRBJ2-3,CASSSGRDTQYF,TGTGCCAGCTCCTCGGGAAGAGATACGCAGTATTTT
-,12,TRBV9,-,TRBJ1-1,CASSVGDTEAFF,TGTGCCAGCAGCGTAGGAGACACTGAAGCTTTCTTT
-,12,TRBV7-9,-,TRBJ1-2,CASSPPSAGYTF,TGTGCCAGCAGCCCTCCTTCCGCGGGCTACACCTTC
-,12,TRBV5-4,-,TRBJ2-7,CASSLGGYEQYF,TGTGCCAGCAGCTTGGGCGGCTACGAGCAGTACTTC
-,16,TRBV7-2,-,TRBJ2-1,CASSSAGGAVYNEQFF,TGTGCCAGCAGCTCCGCAGGGGGGGCCGTCTACAATGAGCAGTTCTTC
-,15,TRBV18,-,TRBJ1-4,CASSPSGREFEKLFF,TGTGCCAGCTCACCCTCGGGACGGGAGTTTGAAAAACTGTTTTTT
once,13,TRBV9,-,TRBJ1-6,CASSVTYNSPLYF,TGTGCCAGCAGCGTTACTTATAATTCACCCCTCTACTTT
-,11,TRBV3-1/TRBV3-2,-,TRBJ1-1,CASSLSTEAFF,TGTGCCAGCAGTCTTTCCACTGAAGCTTTCTTT
-,13,TRBV7-3,TRBD2,TRBJ2-5,CASSSGGQETQYF,TGTGCCAGCAGTAGCGGGGGGCAAGAGACCCAGTACTTC
-,15,TRBV3-1/TRBV3-2,TRBD2,TRBJ2-7,CASSRGTSGGTSQYF,TGTGCCAGCAGCCGAGGGACTAGCGGGGGGACCTCGCAGTACTTC
once,15,TRBV27,-,TRBJ1-1,CASSLKSGVNTEAFF,TGTGCCAGCAGTTTAAAATCTGGAGTGAACACTGAAGCTTTCTTT
-,15,TRBV7-2,TRBD1,TRBJ1-2,CASSPRQGWAYGYTF,TGTGCCAGCAGCCCGCGACAGGGGTGGGCCTATGGCTACACCTTC
-,14,TRBV5-4,-,TRBJ2-5,CASSLARTVETQYF,TGTGCCAGCAGCTTGGCCAGGACAGTCGAGACCCAGTACTTC
-,16,TRBV10-3,TRBD1,TRBJ1-5,CAISGAGTGGEQPQHF,TGTGCCATCAGCGGCGCCGGGACAGGGGGCGAACAGCCCCAGCATTTT
-,14,TRBV10-1,-,TRBJ1-5,CASRGQYSNQPQHF,TGCGCCAGCCGCGGGCAGTATAGCAATCAGCCCCAGCATTTT
once,16,TRBV5-6,TRBD1,TRBJ1-4,CASSDAVGQGNEKLFF,TGTGCCAGCAGCGACGCCGTGGGACAGGGTAACGAAAAACTGTTTTTT
-,15,TRBV7-9,-,TRBJ2-2,CASSVGHQVAGELFF,TGTGCCAGCAGCGTAGGACACCAAGTCGCCGGGGAGCTGTTTTTT